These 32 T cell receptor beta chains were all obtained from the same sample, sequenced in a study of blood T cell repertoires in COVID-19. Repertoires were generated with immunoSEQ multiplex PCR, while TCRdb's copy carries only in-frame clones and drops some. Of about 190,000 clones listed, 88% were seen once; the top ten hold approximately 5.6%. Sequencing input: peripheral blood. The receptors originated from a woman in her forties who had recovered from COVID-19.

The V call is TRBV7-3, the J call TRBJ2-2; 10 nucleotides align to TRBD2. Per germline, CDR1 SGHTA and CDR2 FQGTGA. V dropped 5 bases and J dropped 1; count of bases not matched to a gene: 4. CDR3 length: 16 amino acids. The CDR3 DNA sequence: TGTGCCAGCAGCCTCATAGCGGGAGGGAACACCGGGGAGCTGTTTTTT. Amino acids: CASSLIAGGNTGELFF.

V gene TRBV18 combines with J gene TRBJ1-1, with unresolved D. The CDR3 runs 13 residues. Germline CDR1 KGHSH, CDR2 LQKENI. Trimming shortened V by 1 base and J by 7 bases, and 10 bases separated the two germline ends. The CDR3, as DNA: TGTGCCAGCTCACCACAAGTAACATATGAAGCTTTCTTT. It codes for CASSPQVTYEAFF. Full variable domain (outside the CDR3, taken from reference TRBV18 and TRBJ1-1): NAGVMQNPRHLVRRRGQEARLRCSPMKGHSHVYWYRQLPEEGLKFMVYLQKENIIDESGMPKERFSAEFPKEGPSILRIQQVVRGDSAAYFCASSPQVTYEAFFGQGTRLTVV.

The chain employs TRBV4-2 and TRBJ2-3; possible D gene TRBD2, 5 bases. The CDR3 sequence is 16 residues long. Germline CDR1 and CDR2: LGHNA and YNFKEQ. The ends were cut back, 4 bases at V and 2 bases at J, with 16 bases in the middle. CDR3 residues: CASSPSVGEVTDTQYF. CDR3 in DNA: TGTGCCAGCAGCCCCTCAGTGGGAGAAGTCACAGATACGCAGTATTTT.

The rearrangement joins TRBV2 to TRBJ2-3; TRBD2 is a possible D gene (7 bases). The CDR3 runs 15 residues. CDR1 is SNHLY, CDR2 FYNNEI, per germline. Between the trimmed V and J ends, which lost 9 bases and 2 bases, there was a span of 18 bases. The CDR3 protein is CASKGGRRNTDTQYF. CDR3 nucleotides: TGTGCCAGTAAGGGGGGGAGGAGGAACACAGATACGCAGTATTTT.

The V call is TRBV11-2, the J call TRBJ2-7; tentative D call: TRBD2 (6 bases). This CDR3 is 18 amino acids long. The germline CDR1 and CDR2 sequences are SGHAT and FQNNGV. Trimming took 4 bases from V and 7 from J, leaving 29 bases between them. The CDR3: CASSSGRGRDWAHREQYF. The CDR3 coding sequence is TGTGCCAGCAGCTCCGGGAGAGGGCGAGACTGGGCCCACCGGGAGCAGTACTTC.

The CDR3 sequence: CASSPGDGRYNEQYF. The CDR3 nucleotides read TGTGCCAGCAGTCCGGGGGACGGCCGGTACAACGAGCAGTACTTC. The chain recombines TRBV27 with TRBJ2-7, with TRBD2 as a possible D gene (6 bases). The CDR3 runs 15 residues. Germline V gene sequence: CDR1 MNHEY, CDR2 SMNVEV (reference sequence). V was shortened by 5 bases and J by 5 bases, with 19 bases between the two germline ends.

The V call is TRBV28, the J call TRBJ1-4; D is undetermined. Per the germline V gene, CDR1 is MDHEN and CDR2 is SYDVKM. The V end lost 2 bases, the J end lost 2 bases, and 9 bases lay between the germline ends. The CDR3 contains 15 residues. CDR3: CASSLVVGTNEKLFF. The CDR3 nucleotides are TGTGCCAGCAGTTTAGTAGTGGGCACTAATGAAAAACTGTTTTTT.

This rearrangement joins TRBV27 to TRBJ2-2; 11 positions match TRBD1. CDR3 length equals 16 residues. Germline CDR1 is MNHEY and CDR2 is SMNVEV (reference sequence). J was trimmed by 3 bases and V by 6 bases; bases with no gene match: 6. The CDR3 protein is CASRAGTGGYTGELFF. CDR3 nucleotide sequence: TGTGCCAGCAGGGCCGGGACAGGGGGTTACACCGGGGAGCTGTTTTTT.

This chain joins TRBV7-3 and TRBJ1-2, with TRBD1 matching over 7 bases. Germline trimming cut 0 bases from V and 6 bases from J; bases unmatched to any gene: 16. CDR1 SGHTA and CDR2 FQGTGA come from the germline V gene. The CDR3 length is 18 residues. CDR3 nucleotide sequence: TGTGCCAGCAGCTTAACCCCGACAGGGTCGCCGATTCTGGATGGCTACACCTTC. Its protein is CASSLTPTGSPILDGYTF. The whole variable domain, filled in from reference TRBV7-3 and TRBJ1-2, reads GAGVSQTPSNKVTEKGKYVELRCDPISGHTALYWYRQSLGQGPEFLIYFQGTGAADDSGLPNDRFFAVRPEGSVSTLKIQRTERGDSAVYLCASSLTPTGSPILDGYTFGSGTRLTVV.

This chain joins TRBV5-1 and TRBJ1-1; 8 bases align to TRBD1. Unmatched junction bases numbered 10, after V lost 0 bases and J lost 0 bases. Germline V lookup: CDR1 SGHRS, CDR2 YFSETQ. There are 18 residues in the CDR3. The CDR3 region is CASSLVVTGVGMNTEAFF. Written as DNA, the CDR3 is TGCGCCAGCAGCTTGGTGGTGACAGGGGTGGGAATGAACACTGAAGCTTTCTTT.

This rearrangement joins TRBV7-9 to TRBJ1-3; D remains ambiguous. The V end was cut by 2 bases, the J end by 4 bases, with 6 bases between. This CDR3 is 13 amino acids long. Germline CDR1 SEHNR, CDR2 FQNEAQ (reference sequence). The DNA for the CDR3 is TGTGCCAGCAGCTTAAACATCGGAAACACCATATATTTT. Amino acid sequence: CASSLNIGNTIYF.

The CDR3 is CASSPTPQRDAYEQYF. The CDR3 nucleotides read TGTGCCAGCAGCCCTACCCCCCAGCGGGACGCCTACGAGCAGTACTTC. V and J are TRBV9 and TRBJ2-7; TRBD2 agrees at 7 bases. J lost 2 bases, V lost 4 bases, and 12 bases had no gene match. The length of the CDR3 is 16 residues. The germline gives CDR1 SGDLS, CDR2 YYNGEE.

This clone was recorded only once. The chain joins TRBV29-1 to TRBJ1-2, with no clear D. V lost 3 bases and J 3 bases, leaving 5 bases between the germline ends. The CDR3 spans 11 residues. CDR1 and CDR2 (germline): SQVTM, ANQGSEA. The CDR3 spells CSVEAHYGYTF. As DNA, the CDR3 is TGCAGCGTTGAGGCTCACTATGGCTACACCTTC.

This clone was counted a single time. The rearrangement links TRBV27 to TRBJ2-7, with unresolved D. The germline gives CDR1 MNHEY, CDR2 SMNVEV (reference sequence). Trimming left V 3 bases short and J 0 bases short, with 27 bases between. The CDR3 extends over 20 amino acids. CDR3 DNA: TGTGCCAGCAGTTTCCCCCAGCGTAGAGGCCCATTTCGAAGCTCCTACGAGCAGTACTTC. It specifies CASSFPQRRGPFRSSYEQYF.

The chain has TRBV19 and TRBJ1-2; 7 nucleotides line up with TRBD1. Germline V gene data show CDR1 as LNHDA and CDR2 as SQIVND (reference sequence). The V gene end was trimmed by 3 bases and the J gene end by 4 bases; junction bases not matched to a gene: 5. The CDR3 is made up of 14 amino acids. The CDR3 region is CASSIGGQFYGYTF. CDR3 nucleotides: TGTGCCAGTAGTATTGGGGGACAGTTCTATGGCTACACCTTC.

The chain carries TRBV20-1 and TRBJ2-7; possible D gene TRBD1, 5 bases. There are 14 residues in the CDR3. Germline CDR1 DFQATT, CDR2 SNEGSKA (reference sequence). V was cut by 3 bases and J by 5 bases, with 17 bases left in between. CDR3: CSASGAGIFDEQYF. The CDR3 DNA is TGCAGTGCTAGTGGCGCAGGGATATTCGACGAGCAGTACTTC.

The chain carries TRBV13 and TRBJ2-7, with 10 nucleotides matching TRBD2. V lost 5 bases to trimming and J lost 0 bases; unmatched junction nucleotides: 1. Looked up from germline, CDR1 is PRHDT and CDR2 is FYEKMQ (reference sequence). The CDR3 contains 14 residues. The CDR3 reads CASSPSGSSYEQYF. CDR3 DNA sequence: TGTGCCAGCAGCCCTAGCGGGAGCTCCTACGAGCAGTACTTC.

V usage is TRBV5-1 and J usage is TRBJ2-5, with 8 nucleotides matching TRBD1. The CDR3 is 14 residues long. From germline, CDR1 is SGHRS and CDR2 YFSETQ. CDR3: CPRAVGDRRETQYF. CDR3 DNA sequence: TGCCCACGGGCGGTGGGGGACAGGAGAGAGACCCAGTACTTC.

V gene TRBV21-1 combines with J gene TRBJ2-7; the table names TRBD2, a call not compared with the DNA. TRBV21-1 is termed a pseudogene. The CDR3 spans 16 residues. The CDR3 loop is CASSKALAGPLYEQYF. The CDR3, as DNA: TGTGCCAGCAGCAAAGCGCTGGCGGGGCCCCTGTACGAGCAGTACTTC.

The CDR3, as DNA: TGTGCCAGCAGCTTGGGGGGGGTCCTCAAGGGAGTGGGAGAGCAGTACTTC. This sequence encodes CASSLGGVLKGVGEQYF. The chain couples TRBV5-4 to TRBJ2-7, with D possibly matching TRBD2 (6 bases). Germline CDR1 is SGHNT and CDR2 is YYREEE (reference sequence). The CDR3 totals 17 residues. V was pared by 0 bases and J by 7 bases, with 23 bases between.

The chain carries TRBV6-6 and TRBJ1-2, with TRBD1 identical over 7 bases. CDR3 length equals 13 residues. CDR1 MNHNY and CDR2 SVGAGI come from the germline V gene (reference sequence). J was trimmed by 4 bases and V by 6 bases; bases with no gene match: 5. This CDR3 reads CASRVTGSYGYTF. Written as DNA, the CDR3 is TGTGCCAGCAGGGTGACAGGGTCCTATGGCTACACCTTC.

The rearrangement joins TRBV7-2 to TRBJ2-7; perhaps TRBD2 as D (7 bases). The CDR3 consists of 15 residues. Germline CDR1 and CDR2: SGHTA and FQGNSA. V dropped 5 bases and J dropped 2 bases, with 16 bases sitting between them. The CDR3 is CASSPSGTPTYEQYF. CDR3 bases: TGTGCCAGCAGCCCCAGCGGGACACCAACCTACGAGCAGTACTTC.

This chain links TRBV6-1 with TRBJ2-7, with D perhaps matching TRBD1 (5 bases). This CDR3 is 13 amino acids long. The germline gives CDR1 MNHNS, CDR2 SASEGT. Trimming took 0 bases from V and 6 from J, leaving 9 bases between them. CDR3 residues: CASSEALGAEQYF. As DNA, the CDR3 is TGTGCCAGCAGTGAAGCACTTGGGGCCGAGCAGTACTTC.

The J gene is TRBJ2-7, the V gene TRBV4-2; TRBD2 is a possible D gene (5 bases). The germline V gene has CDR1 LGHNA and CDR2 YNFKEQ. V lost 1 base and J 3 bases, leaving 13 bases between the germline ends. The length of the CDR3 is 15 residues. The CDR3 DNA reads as TGTGCCAGCAGCCAAGGAAAAGCGGCTCTCTACGAGCAGTACTTC. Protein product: CASSQGKAALYEQYF.

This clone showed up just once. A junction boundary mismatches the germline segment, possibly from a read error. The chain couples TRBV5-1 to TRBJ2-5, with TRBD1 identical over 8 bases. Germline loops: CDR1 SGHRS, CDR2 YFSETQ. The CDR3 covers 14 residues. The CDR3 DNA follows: TGCGCCAGCAGTTTGGGACAGGACCAAGAGACCCAGTACTTC. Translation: CASSLGQDQETQYF.

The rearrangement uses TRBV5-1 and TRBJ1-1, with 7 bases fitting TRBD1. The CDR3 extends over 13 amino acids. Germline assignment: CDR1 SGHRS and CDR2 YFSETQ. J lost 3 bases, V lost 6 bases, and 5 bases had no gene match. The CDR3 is CASKTGLYTEAFF. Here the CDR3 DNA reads TGCGCCAGCAAGACAGGGCTTTACACTGAAGCTTTCTTT.

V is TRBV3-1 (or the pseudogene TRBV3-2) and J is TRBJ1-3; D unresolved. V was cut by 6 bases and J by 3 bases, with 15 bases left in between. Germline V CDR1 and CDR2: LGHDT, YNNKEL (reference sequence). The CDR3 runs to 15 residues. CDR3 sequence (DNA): TGTGCCAGCAGACTTGGACCCGACTATGGAAACACCATATATTTT. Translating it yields CASRLGPDYGNTIYF.

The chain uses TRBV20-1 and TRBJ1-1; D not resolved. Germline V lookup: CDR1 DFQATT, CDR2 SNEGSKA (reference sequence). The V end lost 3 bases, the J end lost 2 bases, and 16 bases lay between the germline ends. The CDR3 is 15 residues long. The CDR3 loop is CSASISGVTNTEAFF. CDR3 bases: TGCAGTGCTAGTATCTCGGGAGTAACTAACACTGAAGCTTTCTTT.

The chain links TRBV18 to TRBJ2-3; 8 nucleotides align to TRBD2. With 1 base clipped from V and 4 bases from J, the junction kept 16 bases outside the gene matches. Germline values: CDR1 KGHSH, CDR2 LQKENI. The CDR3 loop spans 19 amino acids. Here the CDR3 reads CASSPQEGLSGSPSDTQYF. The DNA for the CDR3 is TGTGCCAGCTCACCACAAGAGGGACTGAGCGGGAGTCCCTCAGATACGCAGTATTTT.

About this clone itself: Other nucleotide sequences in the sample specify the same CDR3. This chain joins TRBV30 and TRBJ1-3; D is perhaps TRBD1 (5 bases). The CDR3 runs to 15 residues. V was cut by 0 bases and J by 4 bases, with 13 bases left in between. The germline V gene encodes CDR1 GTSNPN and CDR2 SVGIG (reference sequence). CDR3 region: CAWSVGQGSGNTIYF. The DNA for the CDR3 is TGTGCCTGGAGTGTGGGTCAGGGATCCGGAAACACCATATATTTT.

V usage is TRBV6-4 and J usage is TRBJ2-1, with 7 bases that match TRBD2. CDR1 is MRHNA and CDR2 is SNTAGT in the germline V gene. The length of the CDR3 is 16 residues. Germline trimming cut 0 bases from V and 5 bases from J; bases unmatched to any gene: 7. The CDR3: CASSDSSAGRNNEQFF. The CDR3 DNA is TGTGCCAGCAGTGACTCCTCAGCGGGGCGAAACAATGAGCAGTTCTTC.

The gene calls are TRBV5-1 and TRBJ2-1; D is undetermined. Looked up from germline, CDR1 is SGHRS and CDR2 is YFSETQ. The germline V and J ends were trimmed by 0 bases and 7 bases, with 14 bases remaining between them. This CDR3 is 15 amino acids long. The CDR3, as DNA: TGCGCCAGCAGCTTGGCCCCGATAGCAGCGAATGAGCAGTTCTTC. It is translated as CASSLAPIAANEQFF.